The clone carrying this T cell receptor beta chain occurred once. The target antigen is unknown. The germline gives CDR1 SGHRS, CDR2 YFSETQ. The CDR3 is 15 residues long. Trimming shortened V by 4 bases and J by 3 bases, and 17 bases separated the two germline ends. This sample was included in a study of CD8+CD57+ T cells in acquired aplastic anemia. Genomic DNA provided the template from which TCR beta VDJ and CDR3 profiles were obtained. TCRdb analysed the reads with MiXCR anew, one entry per CDR3 protein. The repertoire consists of under 350,000 distinct CDR3 sequences, with approximately 56% occurring once and the leading ten covering 7% to 9%. Findings and limits, study-wide: The number of CD8+ CDR3 sequences shared by patients and controls was approximately 31.

Sequencing was performed on sorted CD4+, CD8+, or CD8+CD57+ T cells (not recorded which) from PBMCs. The TCR was taken from a human donor with severe aplastic anemia or a healthy control (not recorded which). V is TRBV5-1 and J is TRBJ2-7; the D gene could be TRBD1 or TRBD2 (6 bases each). The CDR3 loop is CASSPGARDYYEQYF. The CDR3 DNA reads TGCGCCAGCAGCCCGGGGGCCAGAGACTACTACGAGCAGTACTTC.